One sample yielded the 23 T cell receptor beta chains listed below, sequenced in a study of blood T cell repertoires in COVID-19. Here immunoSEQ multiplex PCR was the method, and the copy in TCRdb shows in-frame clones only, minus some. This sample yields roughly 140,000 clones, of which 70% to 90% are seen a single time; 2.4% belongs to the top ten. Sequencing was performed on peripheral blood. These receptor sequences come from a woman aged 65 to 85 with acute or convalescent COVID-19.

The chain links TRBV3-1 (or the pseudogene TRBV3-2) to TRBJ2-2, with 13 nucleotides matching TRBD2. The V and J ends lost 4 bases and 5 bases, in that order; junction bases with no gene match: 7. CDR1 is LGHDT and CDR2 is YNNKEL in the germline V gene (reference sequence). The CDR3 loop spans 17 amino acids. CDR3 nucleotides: TGTGCCAGCAGCCGAGGACTAGCGGGGGTGAGGACCGGGGAGCTGTTTTTT. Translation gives CASSRGLAGVRTGELFF.

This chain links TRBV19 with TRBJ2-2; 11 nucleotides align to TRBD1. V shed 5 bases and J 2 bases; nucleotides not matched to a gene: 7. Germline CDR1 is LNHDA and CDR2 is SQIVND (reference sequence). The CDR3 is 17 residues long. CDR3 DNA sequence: TGTGCCAGTAGTCCCCGAGGGACAGGGGGTAACACCGGGGAGCTGTTTTTT. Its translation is CASSPRGTGGNTGELFF. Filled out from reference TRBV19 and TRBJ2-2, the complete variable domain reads DGGITQSPKYLFRKEGQNVTLSCEQNLNHDAMYWYRQDPGQGLRLIYYSQIVNDFQKGDIAEGYSVSREKKESFPLTVTSAQKNPTAFYLCASSPRGTGGNTGELFFGEGSRLTVL.

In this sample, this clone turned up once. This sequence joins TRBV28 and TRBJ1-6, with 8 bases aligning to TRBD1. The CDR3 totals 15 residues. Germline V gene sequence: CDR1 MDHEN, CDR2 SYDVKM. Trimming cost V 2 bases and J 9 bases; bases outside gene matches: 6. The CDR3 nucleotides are TGTGCCAGCAGTTTAGTGGGACAGGTAACTTCACCCCTCCACTTT. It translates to CASSLVGQVTSPLHF.

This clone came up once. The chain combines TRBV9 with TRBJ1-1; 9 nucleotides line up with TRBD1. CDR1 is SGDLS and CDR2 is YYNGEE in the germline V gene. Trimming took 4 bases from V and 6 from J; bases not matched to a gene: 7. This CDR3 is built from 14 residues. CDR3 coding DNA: TGTGCCAGCAGCTCGGGACAGGGAGCGTCTGAAGCTTTCTTT. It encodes CASSSGQGASEAFF. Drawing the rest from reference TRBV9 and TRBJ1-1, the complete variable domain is DSGVTQTPKHLITATGQRVTLRCSPRSGDLSVYWYQQSLDQGLQFLIQYYNGEERAKGNILERFSAQQFPDLHSELNLSSLELGDSALYFCASSSGQGASEAFFGQGTRLTVV.

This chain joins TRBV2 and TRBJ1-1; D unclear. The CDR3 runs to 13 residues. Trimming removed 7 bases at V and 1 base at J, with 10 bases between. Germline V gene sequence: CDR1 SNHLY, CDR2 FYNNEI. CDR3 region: CASTAQWNTEAFF. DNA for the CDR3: TGTGCCAGCACGGCACAGTGGAACACTGAAGCTTTCTTT.

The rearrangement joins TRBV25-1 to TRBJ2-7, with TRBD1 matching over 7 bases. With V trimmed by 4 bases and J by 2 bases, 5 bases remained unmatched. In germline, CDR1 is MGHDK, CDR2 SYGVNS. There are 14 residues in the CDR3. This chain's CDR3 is CASSAPRGTYEQYV. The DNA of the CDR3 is TGTGCCAGCAGTGCGCCCAGGGGGACCTACGAGCAGTACGTC.

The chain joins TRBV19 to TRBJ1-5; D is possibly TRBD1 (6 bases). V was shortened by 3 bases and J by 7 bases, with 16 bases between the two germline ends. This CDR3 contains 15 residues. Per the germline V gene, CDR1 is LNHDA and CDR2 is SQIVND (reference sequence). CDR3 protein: CASSIGQSPSQPQHF. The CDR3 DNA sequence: TGTGCCAGTAGTATCGGACAGTCGCCTTCACAGCCCCAGCATTTT. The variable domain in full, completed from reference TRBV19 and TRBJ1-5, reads DGGITQSPKYLFRKEGQNVTLSCEQNLNHDAMYWYRQDPGQGLRLIYYSQIVNDFQKGDIAEGYSVSREKKESFPLTVTSAQKNPTAFYLCASSIGQSPSQPQHFGDGTRLSIL.

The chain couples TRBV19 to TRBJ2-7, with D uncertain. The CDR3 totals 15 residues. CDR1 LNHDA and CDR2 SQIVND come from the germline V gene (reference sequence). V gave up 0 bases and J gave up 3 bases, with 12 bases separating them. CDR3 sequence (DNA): TGTGCCAGTAGTATAGATCGGTTGCATAACTACGAGCAGTACTTC. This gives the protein CASSIDRLHNYEQYF.

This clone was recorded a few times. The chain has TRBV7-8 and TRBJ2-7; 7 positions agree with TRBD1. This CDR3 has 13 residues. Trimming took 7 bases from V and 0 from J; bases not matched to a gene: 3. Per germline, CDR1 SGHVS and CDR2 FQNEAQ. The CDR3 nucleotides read TGTGCCAGCACCGACAGGGCCTCCTACGAGCAGTACTTC. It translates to CASTDRASYEQYF.

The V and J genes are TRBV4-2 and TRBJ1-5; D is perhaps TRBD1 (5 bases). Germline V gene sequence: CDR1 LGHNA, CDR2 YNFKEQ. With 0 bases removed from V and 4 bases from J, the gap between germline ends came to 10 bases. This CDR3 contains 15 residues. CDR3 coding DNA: TGTGCCAGCAGCCAAGATTGGGCAGGGAATCAGCCCCAGCATTTT. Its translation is CASSQDWAGNQPQHF.

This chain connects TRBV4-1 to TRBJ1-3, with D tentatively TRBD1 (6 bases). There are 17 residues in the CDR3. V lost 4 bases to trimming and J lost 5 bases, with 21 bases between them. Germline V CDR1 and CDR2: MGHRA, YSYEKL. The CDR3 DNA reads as TGCGCCAGCAGCCCGATCAGCCGGGACATCCAGAGAAACACCATATATTTT. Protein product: CASSPISRDIQRNTIYF.

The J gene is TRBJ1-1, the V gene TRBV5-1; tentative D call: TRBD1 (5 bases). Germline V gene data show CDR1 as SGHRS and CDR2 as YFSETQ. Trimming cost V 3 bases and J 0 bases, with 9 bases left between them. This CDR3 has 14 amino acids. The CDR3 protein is CASSYQGMNTEAFF. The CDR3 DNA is TGCGCCAGCAGCTACCAGGGAATGAACACTGAAGCTTTCTTT.

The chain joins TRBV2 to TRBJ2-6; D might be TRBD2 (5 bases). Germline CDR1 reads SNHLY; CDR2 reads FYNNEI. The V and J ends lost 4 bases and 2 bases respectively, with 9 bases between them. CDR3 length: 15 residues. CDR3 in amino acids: CASSAEGAGANVLTF. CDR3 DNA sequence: TGTGCCAGCAGTGCTGAGGGAGCTGGGGCCAACGTCCTGACTTTC.

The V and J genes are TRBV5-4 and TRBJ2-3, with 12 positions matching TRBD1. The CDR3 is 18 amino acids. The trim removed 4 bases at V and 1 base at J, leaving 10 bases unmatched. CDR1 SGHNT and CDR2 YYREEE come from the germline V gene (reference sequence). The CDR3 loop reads CASSTGTGGPSRTDTQYF. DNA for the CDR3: TGTGCCAGCAGCACAGGGACAGGGGGCCCCTCTCGCACAGATACGCAGTATTTT.

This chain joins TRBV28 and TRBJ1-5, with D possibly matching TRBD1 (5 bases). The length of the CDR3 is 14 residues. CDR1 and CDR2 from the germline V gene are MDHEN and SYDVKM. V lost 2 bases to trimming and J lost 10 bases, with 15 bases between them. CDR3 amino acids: CASSLGSGVFPQHF. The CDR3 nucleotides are TGTGCCAGCAGTTTAGGTTCGGGGGTATTTCCCCAGCATTTT.

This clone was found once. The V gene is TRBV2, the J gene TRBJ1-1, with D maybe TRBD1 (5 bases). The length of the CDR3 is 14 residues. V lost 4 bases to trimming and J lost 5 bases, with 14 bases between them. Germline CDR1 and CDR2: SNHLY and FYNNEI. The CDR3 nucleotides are TGTGCCAGCAGTGTGGGGGGGATTGGTACTGAAGCTTTCTTT. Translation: CASSVGGIGTEAFF.

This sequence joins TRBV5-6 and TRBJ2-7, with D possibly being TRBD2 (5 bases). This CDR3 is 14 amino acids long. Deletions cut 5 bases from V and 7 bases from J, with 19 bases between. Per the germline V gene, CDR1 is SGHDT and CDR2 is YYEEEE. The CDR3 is CASRTGDNSGEQYF. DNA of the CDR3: TGTGCCAGCAGAACCGGGGATAATTCGGGAGAGCAGTACTTC.

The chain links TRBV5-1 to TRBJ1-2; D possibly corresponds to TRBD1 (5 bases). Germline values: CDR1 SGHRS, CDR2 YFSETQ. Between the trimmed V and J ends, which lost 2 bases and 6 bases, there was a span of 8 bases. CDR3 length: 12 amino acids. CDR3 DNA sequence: TGCGCCAGCAGCTTCCAAGGGGATGGCTACACCTTC. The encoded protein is CASSFQGDGYTF.

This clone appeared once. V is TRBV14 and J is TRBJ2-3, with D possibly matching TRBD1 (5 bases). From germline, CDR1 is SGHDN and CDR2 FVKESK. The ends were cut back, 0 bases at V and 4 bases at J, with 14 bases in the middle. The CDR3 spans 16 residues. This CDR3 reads CASSQDLGRAADTQYF. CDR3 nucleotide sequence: TGTGCCAGCAGCCAAGATTTGGGCAGGGCGGCAGATACGCAGTATTTT. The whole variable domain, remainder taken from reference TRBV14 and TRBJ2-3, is EAGVTQFPSHSVIEKGQTVTLRCDPISGHDNLYWYRRVMGKEIKFLLHFVKESKQDESGMPNNRFLAERTGGTYSTLKVQPAELEDSGVYFCASSQDLGRAADTQYFGPGTRLTVL.

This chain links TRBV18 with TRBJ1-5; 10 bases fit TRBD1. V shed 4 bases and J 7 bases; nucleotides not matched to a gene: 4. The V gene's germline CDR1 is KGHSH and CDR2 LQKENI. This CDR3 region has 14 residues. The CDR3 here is CASSLGQGVQPQHF. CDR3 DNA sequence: TGTGCCAGCTCACTTGGACAGGGGGTACAGCCCCAGCATTTT.

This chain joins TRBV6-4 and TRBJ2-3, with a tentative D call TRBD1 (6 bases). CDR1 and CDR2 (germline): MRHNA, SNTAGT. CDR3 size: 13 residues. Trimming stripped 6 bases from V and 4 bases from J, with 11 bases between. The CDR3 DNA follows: TGTGCCAGCAGGGAATCAGGGGCAGATACGCAGTATTTT. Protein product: CASRESGADTQYF.

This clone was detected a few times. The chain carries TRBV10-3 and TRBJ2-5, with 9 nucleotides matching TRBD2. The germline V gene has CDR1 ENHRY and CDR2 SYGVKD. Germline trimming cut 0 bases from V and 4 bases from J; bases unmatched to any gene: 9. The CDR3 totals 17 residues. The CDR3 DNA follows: TGTGCCATCAGTGAGTCGAGCGGGGGGCCCATGGGAGAGACCCAGTACTTC. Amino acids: CAISESSGGPMGETQYF.

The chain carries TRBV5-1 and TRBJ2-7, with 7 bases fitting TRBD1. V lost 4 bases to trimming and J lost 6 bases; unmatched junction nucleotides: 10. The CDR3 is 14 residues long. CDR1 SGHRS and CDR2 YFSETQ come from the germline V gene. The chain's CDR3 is CASSHGQDAGEQYF. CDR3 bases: TGCGCCAGCAGCCACGGACAGGATGCAGGCGAGCAGTACTTC.